The T cell receptor (beta chain) described here comes from a study of cytomegalovirus exposure and HLA in healthy donors (dated 2017 in TCRdb). Turning to the overall study: In an earlier analysis of about 560 of the donors, approximately 300 Gb of sequence data and 100 million or so unique TCR beta sequences from about 179 million T cells were reported. Along with the roughly 700-subject first cohort, a separate validation cohort of over 90 different subjects was used. The study aimed to test whether cataloging public T cell receptors could reveal signatures of past pathogen exposure. A later analysis re-examined previously published TCR beta repertoires from more than 550 donors and added high-resolution HLA genotyping to investigate patterns of TCR occurrence. An early release that covered about 640 HLA-typed donors contained 250 to 350 gigabases of sequencing data and around 85 million unique TCR sequences. All discovery cohort repertoires had been generated on a single sequencing platform. The number of donors typed differed by locus, with roughly 629-640 for A, B, C, DRB1 and DQB1, over 500 for DQA1, over 600 for DPA1, and roughly 450 for DPB1. In the later analysis, no new phenotypic data were used to find candidate immune exposures; instead, reliance was placed on TCR beta sequences and their occurrence across donors. In an earlier analysis of a few hundred of the donors, high-throughput TCR beta sequencing was used to judge whether each TCR beta V gene segment behaved as functional or pseudogenic. About five DR-DQ haplotypes were handled as single units for association and clustering because linkage in the cohort was strong. Donor age, sex, ethnicity and CMV serostatus were compiled alongside the repertoire data. HLA typing included class I and class II loci at four-digit resolution. Of the roughly 400 genotyped donors, 80% to 90% were placed in the genetic ancestry cluster associated with self-reported Caucasian donors. Among some 410 genotyped donors of the cohort, an average of around 250,000 unique TCR beta nucleotide sequences was sequenced per donor, of which about 19% were non-productive. To predict cytomegalovirus infection status, the study combined high-throughput TCR immunosequencing, statistical association of individual TCRs with disease status, and machine learning. The study profiled the T cell repertoires of about 640 subjects by immunosequencing and related them to cytomegalovirus serostatus. A later genetic analysis took genome-wide SNP genotypes for 398 of the 666 donors and used that subset as a discovery cohort. The research as a whole found: The 87-base-pair reads could not distinguish some IMGT-functional V segments, including TRBV6-2 and TRBV6-3, so those segments were excluded. In a later genetic analysis, a missense DCLRE1C variant was associated with V-gene and J-gene trimming of TCR beta chains, and the association was replicated in an independent cohort. Presence/absence analyses assumed roughly uniform sequencing depth across donors, an assumption that may not hold. A further reported finding was that TCR beta sequences accurately predicted the HLA-A and HLA-B alleles for most subjects in the first cohort. The earlier analysis of 587 of the donors excluded 15 to 20 rarely observed V segments, including chromosome 9 orphons, because counts were too low. A later analysis found that TCR association rates varied across HLA loci, with DRB1 alleles showing the most associated TCRs and HLA-C alleles the fewest. This cohort had only TCR beta chains sequenced, and the lack of alpha or paired-chain data limited which features could be detected. A later analysis found that HLA-associated TCR beta chains were more clonally expanded and had lower generation probabilities than equally common non-associated chains. In a later genetic analysis, fewer N-insertions in productive TCRs were reported among donors in an Asian-associated ancestry cluster than the roughly 700-donor mean. The sequencing pipeline was judged likely to have produced a cluster of highly shared sequence variants as a technical artifact. In both the original and validation cohorts, the classifier was reported to diagnose cytomegalovirus status with high specificity and sensitivity. Across donors, most TCR sequences were observed very rarely, whereas some public TCRs were present in many individuals. Immune exposure information for the cohort was limited to CMV serostatus. Strong co-occurrence of HLA alleles, especially DR and DQ, made assigning TCR associations to individual alleles difficult. Most CMV-associated TCR beta chains appeared to be HLA-restricted in a later analysis, and the HLA associations seemed to be driven largely by CMV exposure. Correlated functional status among segregating V segments might reflect linkage disequilibrium, but an unknown experimental factor could not be ruled out. An earlier analysis of approximately 540 of the donors showed that most TCR beta V segments appeared in productive rearrangements either about 90% or about 30% of the time, which broadly matched IMGT annotations. The study listed 150 to 200 TCR beta chains as associated with cytomegalovirus. A later analysis reported that several top co-occurrence clusters appeared linked to parvovirus B19, influenza, CMV and Epstein-Barr virus. In vitro tests confirmed that three of the cytomegalovirus-associated TCR beta chains recognize cytomegalovirus antigens. At a false discovery rate of 0.05, a later analysis linked 16,951 TCR beta sequences to specific HLA alleles. Because HLA typing was missing for some donors at each locus, association tests included only the typed subset. It was suggested by the authors that the approach could potentially be generalized to other disease states and immunological phenotypes.

The cohort was made up of approximately 700 healthy bone marrow donors. All cohort members were sampled while nominally healthy, although unrecorded immune exposures were likely present. The donor tested CMV seronegative and was one of the 352 seronegative cohort members. Every donor gave a peripheral blood sample, and the peripheral blood mononuclear cells from that sample were used for TCR beta sequencing. The Qiagen DNeasy Blood Extraction Kit was used to extract genomic DNA from the blood cell samples. In the case of this clone: Its antigen is not yet known. It has no much larger one-base neighbor in the sample; base qualities were not kept.

The library was prepared using the immunoSEQ multiplex PCR assay. A mixture of 60 forward primers for TCR Vbeta segments and 13 reverse primers for TCR Jbeta segments was used in the multiplex PCR. Amplification of the CDR3 region of rearranged TCR beta genes was performed with a multiplex PCR assay on genomic DNA. On the Illumina HiSeq System, the amplified TCR beta libraries were sequenced as 87-base-pair reads. The paper's data handling went like this. Across the 670 or so repertoires, a later analysis counted 60 million to 90 million unique TCR beta chains, some 11 million of which were shared by at least two donors. Raw reads were error-corrected and collapsed into unique sequences with a nearest-neighbor algorithm that merged closely related sequences to remove PCR and sequencing errors. To assign V, D and J gene segments, CDR3 sequences were aligned to IMGT reference sequences. For a sequence to be retained, at least a six-nucleotide match to both a V gene segment and a J gene segment was required. Rearrangements were called productive when the CDR3 lacked stop codons and stayed in frame with V and J; all others were non-productive. CDR3 was defined according to IMGT convention as the region running from the second conserved V-encoded cysteine to the conserved J-encoded phenylalanine. Sequences without an unambiguous match to a single V gene segment were excluded from the earlier analysis of 450 to 750 of the donors. In an earlier analysis of a few hundred of the donors, V segments were called functional above 56.7% productive rearrangements and were called segregating when the between-donor standard deviation exceeded 5%. To diagnose cytomegalovirus status from the catalog of TCR beta chain sequences, a statistical classification framework was built. In a later analysis, TCR nucleotide sequences were compared against IMGT/GENE-DB human TR gene sequences so that V and J genes could be assigned. The TCRdist pipeline was used in a later analysis to assign CDR3 sequences and most-parsimonious VDJ recombination scenarios. In a later analysis, each TCR beta chain was defined by its CDR3 amino acid sequence together with its V-gene family, and reads without a unique V-gene family were excluded. In a later analysis, fewer than 600 highly shared, low-generation-probability nucleotide sequences were removed to address suspected cross-contamination and a sequencing artifact. For each public chain, a later analysis derived a clonal expansion index from normalized ranks of inferred template counts within each repertoire. In a later analysis, generation probabilities were computed using a VDJ recombination model fitted to out-of-frame rearrangements, and the results were checked against IGoR. In a later analysis, TCR-TCR, TCR-HLA and TCR-CMV co-occurrence was scored with hypergeometric tests, and a repertoire-size bias correction was applied to TCR pairs. In a later analysis, false discovery rates were estimated by permuting HLA or CMV assignments 20 times. In a later analysis, co-occurring TCRs were grouped using DBSCAN, with TCRdist sequence similarity added in when clustering inside HLA-allele-positive subsets. For co-occurrence clustering, repertoires with fewer than 30,000 or more than 120,000 public chains were excluded, along with a handful of repertoires with anomalous nucleotide sharing. This is the immuneACCESS table as TCRdb keeps it, with only in-frame sequences that have V and J called. A part of the clones is gone; compared with another copy, unresolved V genes explain less than half, and the rest is unexplained. V, J and clone size are taken as reported in that table, and D and trimming were inferred from the DNA itself. Here the sample has fewer than 120,000 clones; 86% occur a single time. The ten largest clones capture about 1.8% of the sample.

Cut back by 2 bases and 0 bases, the V and J ends lie 8 bases apart. The CDR3, cysteine through phenylalanine, is 14 amino acids long. Only the CDR3 DNA stays, 42 bases, in frame from base 1. For CDR1 and CDR2, the germline V gene (reference sequence) lists GTSNPN and SVGIG. The sequence was obtained from a man between 35 and 55 years old in good health and CMV-seronegative. Source material: PBMCs. The sequence links TRBV30 to TRBJ1-3; TRBD1 is a weak D gene call, 5 bases matching. This receptor carries the CDR3 CAWSRGGSGNTIYF. The DNA sequence follows: TGTGCCTGGAGTCGGGGGGGCTCTGGAAACACCATATATTTT.